This T cell receptor (beta chain) was captured by sequencing in a study of cytomegalovirus exposure and HLA in healthy donors. The study, taken as a whole, reports: One later analysis reportedly identified an Asian-associated ancestry cluster that showed fewer N-insertions than the approximately 700-donor mean.

This clone was recorded a few times. The antigen is not known. PCR involved 60 Vbeta and 13 Jbeta primers. Repertoires were generated with immunoSEQ multiplex PCR, while TCRdb's copy carries only in-frame clones and drops some. The table shows more than 100,000 clones, with just under 80% occurring only once. The CDR3 contains 13 residues. CDR1 is SGHRS and CDR2 is YFSETQ in the germline V gene. Trimming cost V 7 bases and J 2 bases, with 11 bases left between them. The chain has TRBV5-1 and TRBJ2-3; D possibly corresponds to TRBD1 (6 bases). Sequenced: PBMCs. The source of this sequence is a male donor in good health and CMV-seronegative. In nucleotides, the CDR3 is TGCGCCAGCTCGCAGGGGTTCACAGATACGCAGTATTTT. Its translation is CASSQGFTDTQYF. Complete variable domain (other parts from reference TRBV5-1 and TRBJ2-3): KAGVTQTPRYLIKTRGQQVTLSCSPISGHRSVSWYQQTPGQGLQFLFEYFSETQRNKGNFPGRFSGRQFSNSRSEMNVSTLELGDSALYLCASSQGFTDTQYFGPGTRLTVL.